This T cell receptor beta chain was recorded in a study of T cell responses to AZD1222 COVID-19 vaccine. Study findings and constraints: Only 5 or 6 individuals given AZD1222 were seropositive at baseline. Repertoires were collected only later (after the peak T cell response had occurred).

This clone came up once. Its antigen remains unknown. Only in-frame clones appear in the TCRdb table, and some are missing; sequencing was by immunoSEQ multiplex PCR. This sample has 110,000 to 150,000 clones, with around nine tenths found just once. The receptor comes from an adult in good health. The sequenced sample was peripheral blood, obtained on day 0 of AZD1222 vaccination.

CDR3 in amino acids: CASSSGTGRETQYF. The CDR3 region has the DNA TGTGCCAGCAGCTCCGGGACAGGGAGGGAGACCCAGTACTTC. The rearrangement links TRBV27 to TRBJ2-5; TRBD1 aligns across 9 bases. Germline trimming cut 6 bases from V and 5 bases from J; bases unmatched to any gene: 7. The CDR3 totals 14 residues. Germline CDR1 reads MNHEY; CDR2 reads SMNVEV (reference sequence).